This TCR beta chain was obtained from a study of siplizumab effects on memory and regulatory T cells. General study results and limits: An assignable phenotype, naive or memory, was missing from roughly 78-96% of proliferating CD4+ or CD8+ clones. For siplizumab cultures, the suppressive function of their proliferating Tregs was not confirmed.

Germline V gives CDR1 SGHTA, CDR2 FQGTGA. This CDR3 has 13 amino acids. The V end lost 5 bases, the J end lost 5 bases, and 10 bases lay between the germline ends. Remarks on this clone: No antigen is known for it.

Some clones are missing from TCRdb's copy, which holds only in-frame ones; the method was immunoSEQ multiplex PCR. This table has more than 85,000 clones, around 92% appearing once. The sequenced sample consisted of CD4+ T cells sorted from blood. This TCR was recovered from a human donor in good health. Some clones in this sample may be carry-over from other donors' samples. The chain joins TRBV7-3 to TRBJ2-1; D is undetermined. The CDR3 coding sequence is TGTGCCAGCAGCCCCTCGGTGGACAATGAGCAGTTCTTC. It specifies CASSPSVDNEQFF.